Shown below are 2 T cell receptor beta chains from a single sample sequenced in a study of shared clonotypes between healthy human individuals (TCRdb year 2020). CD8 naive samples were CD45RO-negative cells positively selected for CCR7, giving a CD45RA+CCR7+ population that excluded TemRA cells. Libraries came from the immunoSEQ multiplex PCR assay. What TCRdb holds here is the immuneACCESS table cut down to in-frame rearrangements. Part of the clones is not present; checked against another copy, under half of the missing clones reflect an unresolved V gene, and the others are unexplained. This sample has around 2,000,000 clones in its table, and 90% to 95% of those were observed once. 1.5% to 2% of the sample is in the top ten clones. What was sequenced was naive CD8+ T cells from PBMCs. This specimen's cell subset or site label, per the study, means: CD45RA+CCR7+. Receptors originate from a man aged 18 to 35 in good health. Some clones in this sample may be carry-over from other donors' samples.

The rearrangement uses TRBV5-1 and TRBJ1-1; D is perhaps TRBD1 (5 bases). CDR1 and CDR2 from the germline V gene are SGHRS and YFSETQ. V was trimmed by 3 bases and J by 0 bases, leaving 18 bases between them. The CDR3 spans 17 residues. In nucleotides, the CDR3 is TGCGCCAGCAGCTCGGGGGACTTAGGACGGCTGAACACTGAAGCTTTCTTT. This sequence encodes CASSSGDLGRLNTEAFF.

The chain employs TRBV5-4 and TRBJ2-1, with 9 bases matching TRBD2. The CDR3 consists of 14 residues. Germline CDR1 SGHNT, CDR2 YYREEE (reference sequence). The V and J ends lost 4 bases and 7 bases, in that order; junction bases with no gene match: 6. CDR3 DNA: TGTGCCAGCAGCCCTGGACTAGCGACAAATGAGCAGTTCTTC. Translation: CASSPGLATNEQFF.